Listed below are T cell receptor beta chains from one sample, sequenced in a study of blood T cell repertoires in COVID-19. Produced via immunoSEQ multiplex PCR; TCRdb's table is partial and in-frame only. Altogether 200,000 or so clones are present, more than 65% being singletons, with the ten largest covering 7.5%. Source material: PBMCs or T cells enriched from blood (not recorded which). Source of these receptors: a man aged 35 to 55 who had recovered from COVID-19. Both conserved end residues are part of each CDR3. Fields, in order: D gene, clone size, V gene, J gene, CDR3 DNA, CDR3 protein. A D gene is named only where the DNA matches it firmly. Where a row states a size, it is once, few, many or the class of an expanded clone; other rows omit it.

d_call: -
clone_size: -
v_call: TRBV7-2
j_call: TRBJ1-2
cdr3_nt: TGTGCCAGCAGCTTTGGGAGGGTGTTTGGCTACACCTTC
cdr3_aa: CASSFGRVFGYTF

d_call: -
clone_size: -
v_call: TRBV19
j_call: TRBJ1-5
cdr3_nt: TGTGCCAGTAGTAAGAGAGGGTACAATCAGCCCCAGCATTTT
cdr3_aa: CASSKRGYNQPQHF

d_call: -
clone_size: -
v_call: TRBV5-5
j_call: TRBJ1-1
cdr3_nt: TGTGCCAGCAGCTTGGGACAGCACACTGAAGCTTTCTTT
cdr3_aa: CASSLGQHTEAFF

d_call: -
clone_size: -
v_call: TRBV11-3
j_call: TRBJ2-3
cdr3_nt: TGTGCCAGCAGCGCCCGGACAGATACGCAGTATTTT
cdr3_aa: CASSARTDTQYF

d_call: -
clone_size: -
v_call: TRBV6-5
j_call: TRBJ1-6
cdr3_nt: TGTGCCAGCAGTTACTCGGGCAGAGCCAATTCACCCCTCCACTTT
cdr3_aa: CASSYSGRANSPLHF

d_call: TRBD1
clone_size: -
v_call: TRBV5-1
j_call: TRBJ1-3
cdr3_nt: TGCGCCAGCAGCTTGGAGGCGAGGACAGGGGGAGGAAACACCATATATTTT
cdr3_aa: CASSLEARTGGGNTIYF

d_call: TRBD2
clone_size: -
v_call: TRBV7-2
j_call: TRBJ2-2
cdr3_nt: TGTGCCAGCATAAAGACTAGCGGGGGGACCGGGGAGCTGTTTTTT
cdr3_aa: CASIKTSGGTGELFF

d_call: -
clone_size: -
v_call: TRBV6-1
j_call: TRBJ1-2
cdr3_nt: TGTGCCAGCAGTGAAGCGGTAGGGGTGTATGGCTACACCTTC
cdr3_aa: CASSEAVGVYGYTF

d_call: -
clone_size: -
v_call: TRBV4-3
j_call: TRBJ1-1
cdr3_nt: TGCGCCAGCAGCCAAGATCCGGCAGGAGGAGTCGAAGCTTTCTTT
cdr3_aa: CASSQDPAGGVEAFF

d_call: -
clone_size: -
v_call: TRBV5-1
j_call: TRBJ2-4
cdr3_nt: TGCGCCAGCAGCTATTTTACAGGTACCCACCCAGAAAACATTCAGTACTTC
cdr3_aa: CASSYFTGTHPENIQYF

d_call: TRBD1
clone_size: -
v_call: TRBV4-1
j_call: TRBJ1-1
cdr3_nt: TGCGCCAGCAGCCATTACAGGGACAGGACCTCTTTCTTT
cdr3_aa: CASSHYRDRTSFF

d_call: -
clone_size: -
v_call: TRBV19
j_call: TRBJ1-3
cdr3_nt: TGTGCCAGTACCACAGGGAACTCTGGAAACACCATATATTTT
cdr3_aa: CASTTGNSGNTIYF

d_call: TRBD2
clone_size: -
v_call: TRBV5-1
j_call: TRBJ2-1
cdr3_nt: TGCGCCAGCAGACTAGCGGGGGGAGGCTACAATGAGCAGTTCTTC
cdr3_aa: CASRLAGGGYNEQFF

d_call: TRBD1
clone_size: few
v_call: TRBV27
j_call: TRBJ1-6
cdr3_nt: TGTGCCAGCAGGGGACAGGTAAAGAATTCACCCCTCCACTTT
cdr3_aa: CASRGQVKNSPLHF

d_call: TRBD2
clone_size: -
v_call: TRBV5-5
j_call: TRBJ2-3
cdr3_nt: TGTGCCAGCATCTGGACTAGCGGGGGGGCATTCCCCACAGATACGCAGTATTTT
cdr3_aa: CASIWTSGGAFPTDTQYF

d_call: -
clone_size: -
v_call: TRBV7-7
j_call: TRBJ1-1
cdr3_nt: TGTGCCAGCAGCCGACAGATGAACACTGAAGCTTTCTTT
cdr3_aa: CASSRQMNTEAFF

d_call: -
clone_size: many
v_call: TRBV6-2/TRBV6-3
j_call: TRBJ2-3
cdr3_nt: TGTGCCAGCAGTTACTCCGGGATCACAGATACGCAGTATTTT
cdr3_aa: CASSYSGITDTQYF

d_call: -
clone_size: -
v_call: TRBV6-5
j_call: TRBJ1-1
cdr3_nt: TGTGCCAGCAGCCACACACGGGGGACGACTGAAGCTTTCTTT
cdr3_aa: CASSHTRGTTEAFF

d_call: -
clone_size: -
v_call: TRBV4-2
j_call: TRBJ1-1
cdr3_nt: TGTGCCAGCAGCCAAGATAAGTATGAGAGGACAGTAGCTTTCTTT
cdr3_aa: CASSQDKYERTVAFF

d_call: -
clone_size: -
v_call: TRBV5-1
j_call: TRBJ2-1
cdr3_nt: TGCGCCAGCATGGCACTGACAAACAATGAGCAGTTCTTC
cdr3_aa: CASMALTNNEQFF

d_call: -
clone_size: few
v_call: TRBV14
j_call: TRBJ1-3
cdr3_nt: TGTGCCAGCAGCCCTCCTTTTTGGAGTGGGAGAAGAAACACCATATATTTT
cdr3_aa: CASSPPFWSGRRNTIYF

d_call: TRBD2
clone_size: -
v_call: TRBV6-2/TRBV6-3
j_call: TRBJ2-1
cdr3_nt: TGTGCCAGCAGTTACTGGGGGGGTCGTTCCCGTGACAATGAGCAGTTCTTC
cdr3_aa: CASSYWGGRSRDNEQFF

d_call: -
clone_size: -
v_call: TRBV7-9
j_call: TRBJ1-1
cdr3_nt: TGTGCCAGCAGGCTTAACTTAAACGGTGAAGCTTTCTTT
cdr3_aa: CASRLNLNGEAFF